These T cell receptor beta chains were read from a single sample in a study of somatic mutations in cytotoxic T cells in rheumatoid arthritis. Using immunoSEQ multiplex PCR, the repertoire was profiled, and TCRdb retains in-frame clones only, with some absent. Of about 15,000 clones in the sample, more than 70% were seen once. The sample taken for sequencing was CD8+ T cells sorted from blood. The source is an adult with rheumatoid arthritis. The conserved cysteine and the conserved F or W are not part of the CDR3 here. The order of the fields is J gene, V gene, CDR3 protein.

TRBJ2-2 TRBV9 ASSVAEAGHTGELF
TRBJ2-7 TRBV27 ASSLSSRYEQY
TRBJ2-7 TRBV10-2 ASSGYESSYEQY
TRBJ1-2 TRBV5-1 ASSLIQGDKDGYT
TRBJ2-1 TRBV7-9 ASRSDSNNEQF
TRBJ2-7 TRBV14 ASSQDGTGAYEQY
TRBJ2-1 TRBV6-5 ASSYSVQYNEQF
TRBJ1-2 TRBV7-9 ASSLAQHYGYT
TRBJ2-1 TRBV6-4 ASSDEAAGGKQF
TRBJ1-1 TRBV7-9 ASSPQTGAGGLKAF
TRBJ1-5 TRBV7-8 ASSLTAYSNQPQH
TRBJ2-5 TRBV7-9 ASSLVEGETQY
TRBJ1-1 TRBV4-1 ASLGLNTEAF
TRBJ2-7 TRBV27 ASRQGFGGGEQY